The clone carrying this TCR beta chain is a singleton in its sample. The sample belongs to a study of blood T cell repertoires in COVID-19. Overall study: Samples came from the United States, Italy and Spain, spanning acute and convalescent COVID-19. PBMCs, B-cell-depleted T cells, or T cells were the source of the cDNA or gDNA that made up the material.

Study processing details: The assay estimated nucleated cells by amplifying reference gene primers. Sequencing used immunoSEQ multiplex PCR; TCRdb keeps in-frame clones, though not all of them. V and J calls and clone size are copied from that table; D and trimming were computed from the DNA. Here the sample spans some 180,000 clones, 75% to 90% being singletons. Seattle patients were enrolled while actively infected and followed longitudinally. Germline CDR1 reads SEHNR; CDR2 reads FQNEAQ (reference sequence). The CDR3 has 15 amino acids. V gave up 1 base and J gave up 1 base, with 10 bases separating them.

This TCR came from a woman aged 40 to 49 with COVID-19, enrolled during active disease. This rearrangement joins TRBV7-9 to TRBJ1-1, with D possibly being TRBD1 (5 bases). The sequenced sample consisted of peripheral blood. Here the CDR3 reads CASSLDGGANTEAFF. CDR3 sequence (DNA): TGTGCCAGCAGCTTAGACGGGGGAGCGAACACTGAAGCTTTCTTT.